These T cell receptor beta chains were read from a single sample in a study of immune characterization of retroperitoneal liposarcoma. TCRdb itself ran the PCR reads through MiXCR, one entry per CDR3 protein. The sample carries about 2,200 distinct CDR3 sequences, 45% to 50% recorded once. Source material: tumor tissue. Receptor source: a female donor with retroperitoneal liposarcoma. CDR3s include the opening cysteine and the closing phenylalanine or tryptophan. Fields, in order: J gene, CDR3 length, D gene, V gene, clone size, CDR3 DNA, CDR3 protein. D genes are given only for firm matches. Size tells how often a clone was seen (once, few, many) or the class of an expanded clone, and some rows leave it out.

>TRBJ2-5|16|-|TRBV7-2|-
TGTGCCAGCAGCTTAAATCCACCTACAACGGGGGAGACCCAGTACTTC
CASSLNPPTTGETQYF
>TRBJ2-1|17|-|TRBV6-6|-
TGTGCCAGCAGTTACTGGGGGACTCGGGGGATTGGAGATGAGCAGTTCTTC
CASSYWGTRGIGDEQFF
>TRBJ2-7|14|TRBD2|TRBV12-3/TRBV12-4|-
TGTGCCAGCAGCCTCGGGGGGACTTTTGATGAGCAGTACTTC
CASSLGGTFDEQYF
>TRBJ1-1|15|-|TRBV6-1|few
TGTGCCAGCAGTGAAGAGGGACTGGCGAACACTGAAGCTTTCTTT
CASSEEGLANTEAFF
>TRBJ2-2|15|TRBD2|TRBV6-1|medium-sized
TGTGCCAGTATAAGACTAGCGGGAGGCGGCGGGGAGCTGTTTTTT
CASIRLAGGGGELFF
>TRBJ2-1|14|TRBD2|TRBV6-1|once
TGTGCCAGCACAACCGGGACTAGCGGGACCGAGCAGTTCTTC
CASTTGTSGTEQFF
>TRBJ2-3|19|TRBD2|TRBV6-1|few
TGTGCCAGCAGGCCCCGGGTCGCGGGAGAGAGAATAAGCACAGATACGCAGTATTTT
CASRPRVAGERISTDTQYF
>TRBJ2-5|14|-|TRBV10-3|-
TGTGCCATCAGTGACCACGGGAAGTCGGAGACCCAGTACTTC
CAISDHGKSETQYF
>TRBJ2-7|14|TRBD1|TRBV6-1|few
TGTGCCAGCAGACGGGACAGGAGGGCCCACGAGCAGTACTTC
CASRRDRRAHEQYF
>TRBJ2-2|14|-|TRBV11-3|few
TGTGCCAGCAGCTTAGAGACTAGCACCGGGGAGCTGTTTTTT
CASSLETSTGELFF
>TRBJ1-5|14|TRBD1|TRBV19|-
TGTGCCAGTAGTAAGGGACAGGGGTATCAGCCCCAGCATTTT
CASSKGQGYQPQHF
>TRBJ2-1|14|TRBD1|TRBV7-2|-
TGTGCCAGCAGCTTAGGGACAGGGGGCAATGAGCAGTTCTTC
CASSLGTGGNEQFF
>TRBJ1-4|13|-|TRBV6-1|-
TGTGCCAGCAGTGAACCAGGGGACCGGAAACTGTTTTTT
CASSEPGDRKLFF
>TRBJ2-1|14|-|TRBV6-1|medium-sized
TGTGCCAGCAGTGAAGCGCCTAGGACATACGAGCAGTTCTTC
CASSEAPRTYEQFF
>TRBJ2-4|15|TRBD2|TRBV11-1|-
TGTGCCAGCAGCCCACTAGCGGGGGCGAACAATGAGCAGTACTTC
CASSPLAGANNEQYF
>TRBJ2-5|15|-|TRBV7-2|-
TGTGCCAGCAGACTAACCGGGTCCCATAGCAATGAGCAGTACTTC
CASRLTGSHSNEQYF
>TRBJ1-3|15|-|TRBV7-2|few
TGTGCCAGCAGCTGGGGGAGTAAAAGGGGAAACACCATATATTTT
CASSWGSKRGNTIYF
>TRBJ2-3|18|-|TRBV6-1|-
TGTGCCAGCACTGAGTTCCCTGGGGGACAAAGAAACACAGATACGCAGTATTTT
CASTEFPGGQRNTDTQYF
>TRBJ2-3|15|-|TRBV6-6|-
TGTGCCAGCAGTTACGAAAGCCCTAGCACAGATACGCAGTATTTT
CASSYESPSTDTQYF
>TRBJ2-1|17|TRBD2|TRBV6-1|-
TGTGCCAGCAGTGAAGCGCTTCGACTAGCGGGAGGCAATGAGCAGTTCTTC
CASSEALRLAGGNEQFF
>TRBJ2-1|13|-|TRBV6-1|-
TGTGCCAGCACCTCCGACAGATACAATGAGCAGTTCTTC
CASTSDRYNEQFF
>TRBJ1-1|17|TRBD1|TRBV12-5|-
TGTGCTAGTGGTTTGGTTTTGGGACAGATCATGAACACTGAAGCTTTCTTT
CASGLVLGQIMNTEAFF
>TRBJ2-5|14|-|TRBV12-3/TRBV12-4|-
TGTGCCAGCAGCAGGACTCCGTACCAAGAGACCCAGTACTTC
CASSRTPYQETQYF
>TRBJ2-5|16|-|TRBV7-6|few
TGTGCCAGCAGCTTGGGGTTGGGGGCGGGCCAAGAGACCCAGTACTTC
CASSLGLGAGQETQYF
>TRBJ2-1|16|TRBD2|TRBV28|-
TGTGCCAGCAGATCTTTAGCGGGGGGGCCGTATAATGAGCAGTTCTTC
CASRSLAGGPYNEQFF
>TRBJ2-1|12|-|TRBV6-1|large
TGTGCCAGCAGTGAAATAACCGCATGGGAGTACTTC
CASSEITAWEYF
>TRBJ2-3|16|-|TRBV7-2|large
TGTGCCAGCAGCTTAACTACGGGAGCGGGCACAGATACGCAGTATTTT
CASSLTTGAGTDTQYF
>TRBJ2-2|15|TRBD1|TRBV6-1|few
TGTGCCAGCGGTAGGGGGACAGGCTACACCGGGGAGCTGTTTTTT
CASGRGTGYTGELFF
>TRBJ2-5|13|-|TRBV6-1|few
TGTGCCAGCAGTGAACAAAGGAAGGGGGAGCAGTACTTC
CASSEQRKGEQYF
>TRBJ2-3|16|TRBD2|TRBV12-3/TRBV12-4|-
TGTGCCAGCAGTGGTACTAGCGGGGGGGCGACAGATACGCAGTATTTT
CASSGTSGGATDTQYF
>TRBJ2-1|14|TRBD2|TRBV6-1|-
TGTGCCAGCAGTGGGCTAGCGGGAGTACATGAGCAGTTCTTC
CASSGLAGVHEQFF
>TRBJ2-2|16|TRBD1|TRBV25-1|large
TGTGCCAGCAGTGGGAGGACAGGGGGCGCGACCGGGGAGCTGTTTTTT
CASSGRTGGATGELFF
>TRBJ2-5|15|-|TRBV6-1|-
TGTGCCAGCAGTGACCGTGGGAGACGGCAAGAGACCCAGTACTTC
CASSDRGRRQETQYF
>TRBJ2-1|13|-|TRBV6-1|-
TGTGCCAGCAGCTCCCGGGCCCCCGAGGAGCAGTTCTTC
CASSSRAPEEQFF
>TRBJ2-1|12|-|TRBV6-4|-
TGTGCCAGCAGTGACGACGAGGGGGAGCAGTTCTTC
CASSDDEGEQFF
>TRBJ2-1|16|-|TRBV6-1|-
TGTGCCAGCACTCGAGTGGGGGCGGGAGCGGAGGAGACCCAGTTCTTC
CASTRVGAGAEETQFF
>TRBJ2-1|14|TRBD2|TRBV12-3/TRBV12-4|few
TGTGCCAGCAGGACTAGCGGATTGTACAATGAGCAGTTCTTC
CASRTSGLYNEQFF
>TRBJ2-2|16|TRBD2|TRBV7-6|once
TGTGCCAGCAGCTTACGGGGGGAGGAAGACACCGGGGAGCTGTTTTTT
CASSLRGEEDTGELFF
>TRBJ2-3|16|TRBD2|TRBV7-6|-
TGTGCCAGCAGCGCGAGCGGGAGTTGGGGCACAGATACGCAGTATTTT
CASSASGSWGTDTQYF
>TRBJ2-5|14|-|TRBV12-3/TRBV12-4|-
TGTGCCAGCAGTTTAAACGGCCGAGGCAGTGAGCAGTACTTC
CASSLNGRGSEQYF
>TRBJ2-1|17|TRBD2|TRBV12-3/TRBV12-4|-
TGTGCCAGCAGTTTAAGGTGGGGGGGGGTTTTATACGAGACCCAGTTCTTC
CASSLRWGGVLYETQFF
>TRBJ2-2|20|TRBD2|TRBV7-2|-
TGTGCCAGCAGCTCCCCGGGACTAGCGGGAACCGGGGCGAACACCGGGGAGCTGTTTTTT
CASSSPGLAGTGANTGELFF
>TRBJ2-7|16|-|TRBV12-5|-
TGTGCTAGTGGTTTGGCACGGAACTGGGAAATAAATGAGCAGTACTTC
CASGLARNWEINEQYF
>TRBJ2-2|14|-|TRBV6-1|-
TGTGCCAGCAGTGAACAGGGGAACACCGGGGAGCTGTTTTTT
CASSEQGNTGELFF